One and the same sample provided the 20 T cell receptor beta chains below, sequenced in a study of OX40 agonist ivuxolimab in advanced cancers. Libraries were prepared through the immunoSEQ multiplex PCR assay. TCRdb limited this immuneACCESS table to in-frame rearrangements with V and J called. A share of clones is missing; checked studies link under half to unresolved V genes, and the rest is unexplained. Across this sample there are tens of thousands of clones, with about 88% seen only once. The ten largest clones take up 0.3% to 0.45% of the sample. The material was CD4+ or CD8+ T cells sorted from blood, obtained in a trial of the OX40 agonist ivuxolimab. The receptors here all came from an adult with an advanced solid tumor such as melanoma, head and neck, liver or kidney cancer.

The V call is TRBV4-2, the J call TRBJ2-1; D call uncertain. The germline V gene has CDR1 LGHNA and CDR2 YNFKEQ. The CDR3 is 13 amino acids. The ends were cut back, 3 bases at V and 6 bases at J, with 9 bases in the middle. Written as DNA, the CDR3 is TGTGCCAGCAGCCACCCGGGTGGCAATGAGCAGTTCTTC. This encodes CASSHPGGNEQFF.

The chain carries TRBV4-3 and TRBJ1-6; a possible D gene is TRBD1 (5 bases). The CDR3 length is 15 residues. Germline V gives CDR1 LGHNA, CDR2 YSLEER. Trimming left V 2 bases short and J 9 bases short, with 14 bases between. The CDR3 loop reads CASSQNLGGSSPLHF. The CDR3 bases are TGCGCCAGCAGCCAAAATCTGGGGGGAAGTTCACCCCTCCACTTT.

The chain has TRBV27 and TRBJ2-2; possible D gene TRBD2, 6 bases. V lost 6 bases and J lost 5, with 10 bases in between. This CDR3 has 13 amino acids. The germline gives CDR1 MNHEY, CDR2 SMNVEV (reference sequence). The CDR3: CASRMGGTGELFF. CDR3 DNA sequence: TGTGCCAGCAGAATGGGGGGAACCGGGGAGCTGTTTTTT.

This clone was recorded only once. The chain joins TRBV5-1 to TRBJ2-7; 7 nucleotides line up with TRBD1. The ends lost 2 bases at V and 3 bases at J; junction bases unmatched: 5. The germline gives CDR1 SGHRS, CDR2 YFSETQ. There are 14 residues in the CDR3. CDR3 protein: CASSFPGQIYEQYF. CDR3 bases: TGCGCCAGCAGCTTCCCGGGACAGATCTACGAGCAGTACTTC.

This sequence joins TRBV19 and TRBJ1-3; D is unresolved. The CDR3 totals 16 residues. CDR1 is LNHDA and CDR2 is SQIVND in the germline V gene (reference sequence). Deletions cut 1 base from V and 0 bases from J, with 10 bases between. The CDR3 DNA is TGTGCCAGTAGTATAGGTTACGGCGGCTCTGGAAACACCATATATTTT. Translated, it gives CASSIGYGGSGNTIYF.

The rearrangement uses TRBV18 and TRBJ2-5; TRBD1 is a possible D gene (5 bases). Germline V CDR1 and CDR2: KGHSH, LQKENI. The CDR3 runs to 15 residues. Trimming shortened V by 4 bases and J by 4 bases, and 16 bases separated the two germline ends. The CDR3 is CASSLRQRLAETQYF. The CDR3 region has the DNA TGTGCCAGCTCACTGCGACAGAGATTAGCAGAGACCCAGTACTTC.

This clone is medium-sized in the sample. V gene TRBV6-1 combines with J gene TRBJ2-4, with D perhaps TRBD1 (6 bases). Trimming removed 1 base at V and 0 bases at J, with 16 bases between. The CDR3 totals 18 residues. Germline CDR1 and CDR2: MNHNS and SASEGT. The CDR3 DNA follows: TGTGCCAGCAGTGAAGGGACAGTTACGGCTTTAGCCAAAAACATTCAGTACTTC. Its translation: CASSEGTVTALAKNIQYF.

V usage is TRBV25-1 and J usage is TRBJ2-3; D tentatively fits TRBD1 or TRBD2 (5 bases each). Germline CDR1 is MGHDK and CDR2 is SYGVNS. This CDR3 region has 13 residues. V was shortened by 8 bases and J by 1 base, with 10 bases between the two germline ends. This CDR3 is CASEGTGTDTQYF. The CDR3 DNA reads TGTGCCAGCGAGGGGACCGGCACAGATACGCAGTATTTT.

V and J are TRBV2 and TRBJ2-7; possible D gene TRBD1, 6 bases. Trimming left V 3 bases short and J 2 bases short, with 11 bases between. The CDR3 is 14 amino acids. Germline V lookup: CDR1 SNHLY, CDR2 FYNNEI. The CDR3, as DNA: TGTGCCAGCAGTGACCCCAGGGGTCCCTACGAGCAGTACTTC. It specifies CASSDPRGPYEQYF. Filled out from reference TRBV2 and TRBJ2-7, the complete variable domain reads EPEVTQTPSHQVTQMGQEVILRCVPISNHLYFYWYRQILGQKVEFLVSFYNNEISEKSEIFDDQFSVERPDGSNFTLKIRSTKLEDSAMYFCASSDPRGPYEQYFGPGTRLTVT.

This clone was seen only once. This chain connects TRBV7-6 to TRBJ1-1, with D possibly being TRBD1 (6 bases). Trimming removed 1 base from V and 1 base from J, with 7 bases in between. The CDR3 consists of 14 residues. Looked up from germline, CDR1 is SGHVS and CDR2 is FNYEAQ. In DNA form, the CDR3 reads TGTGCCAGCAGCTTAGGGACAGAGAACACTGAAGCTTTCTTT. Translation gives CASSLGTENTEAFF.

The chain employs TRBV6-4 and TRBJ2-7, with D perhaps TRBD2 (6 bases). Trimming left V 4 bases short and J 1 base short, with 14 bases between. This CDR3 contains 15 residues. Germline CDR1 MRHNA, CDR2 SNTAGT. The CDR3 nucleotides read TGTGCCAGCAGTGTTGACGGGAGTATTTCCTACGAGCAGTACTTC. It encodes CASSVDGSISYEQYF.

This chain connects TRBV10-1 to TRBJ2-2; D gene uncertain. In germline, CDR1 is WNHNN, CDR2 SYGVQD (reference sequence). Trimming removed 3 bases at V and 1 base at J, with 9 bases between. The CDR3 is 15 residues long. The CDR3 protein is CASSEGRWNTGELFF. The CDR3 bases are TGCGCCAGCAGTGAAGGCAGGTGGAACACCGGGGAGCTGTTTTTT.

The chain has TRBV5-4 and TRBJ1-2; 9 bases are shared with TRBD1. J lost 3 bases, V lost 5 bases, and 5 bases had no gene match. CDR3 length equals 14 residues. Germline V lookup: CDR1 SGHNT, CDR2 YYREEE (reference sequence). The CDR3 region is CASSHRDRDYGYTF. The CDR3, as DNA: TGTGCCAGCAGTCACCGGGACAGGGACTATGGCTACACCTTC.

The CDR3 DNA follows: TGCGCCAGCAGCCCCCAGACAGGGCTGAGCACTGAAGCTTTCTTT. Translated, it gives CASSPQTGLSTEAFF. The chain carries TRBV5-1 and TRBJ1-1; 7 positions match TRBD1. With V trimmed by 4 bases and J by 4 bases, 10 bases remained unmatched. The CDR3 runs 15 residues. Germline-derived CDR1 and CDR2 are SGHRS and YFSETQ.

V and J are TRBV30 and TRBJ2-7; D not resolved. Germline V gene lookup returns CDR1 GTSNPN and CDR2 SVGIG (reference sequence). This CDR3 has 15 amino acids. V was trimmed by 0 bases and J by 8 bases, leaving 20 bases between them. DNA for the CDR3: TGTGCCTGGAGTGTAGGTTCAGTCCCATTAAACAAGCAGTACTTC. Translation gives CAWSVGSVPLNKQYF.

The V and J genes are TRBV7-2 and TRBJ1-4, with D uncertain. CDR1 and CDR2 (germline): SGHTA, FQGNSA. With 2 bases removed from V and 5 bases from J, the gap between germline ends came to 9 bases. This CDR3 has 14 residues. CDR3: CASSLSQQNEKLFF. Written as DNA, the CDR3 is TGTGCCAGCAGCTTATCACAGCAGAATGAAAAACTGTTTTTT.

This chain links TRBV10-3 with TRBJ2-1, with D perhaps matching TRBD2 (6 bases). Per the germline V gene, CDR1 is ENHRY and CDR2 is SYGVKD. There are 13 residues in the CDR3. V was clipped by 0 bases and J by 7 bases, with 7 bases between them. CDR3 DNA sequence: TGTGCCATCAGTGAGTCGGGGGGTAATGAGCAGTTCTTC. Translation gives CAISESGGNEQFF.

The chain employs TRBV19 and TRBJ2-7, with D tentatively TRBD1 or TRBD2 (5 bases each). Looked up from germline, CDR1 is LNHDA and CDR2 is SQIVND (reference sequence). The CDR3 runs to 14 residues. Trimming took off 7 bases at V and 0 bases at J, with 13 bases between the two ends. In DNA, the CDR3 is TGTGCCAGTACTGGGGACCCGAGCTCCTACGAGCAGTACTTC. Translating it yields CASTGDPSSYEQYF.

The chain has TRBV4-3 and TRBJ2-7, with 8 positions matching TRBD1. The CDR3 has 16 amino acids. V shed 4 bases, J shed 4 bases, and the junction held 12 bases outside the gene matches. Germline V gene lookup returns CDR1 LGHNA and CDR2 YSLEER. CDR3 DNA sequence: TGCGCCAGCAGCCGCGAATTAGGGACAGGACTATACGAGCAGTACTTC. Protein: CASSRELGTGLYEQYF.

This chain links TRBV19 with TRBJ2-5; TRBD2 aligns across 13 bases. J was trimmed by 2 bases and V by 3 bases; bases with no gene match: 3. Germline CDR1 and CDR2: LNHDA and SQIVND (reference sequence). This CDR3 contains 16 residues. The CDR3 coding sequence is TGTGCCAGTAGTATGGGACTAGCGGGACCACAAGAGACCCAGTACTTC. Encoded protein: CASSMGLAGPQETQYF.